This TCR beta chain was sequenced during a study of shared T cell receptors in the human thymus. Germline CDR1 reads LGHNA; CDR2 reads YSLEER. The CDR3 sequence is 21 residues long. Trimming took off 2 bases at V and 6 bases at J, with 34 bases between the two ends. This clone was observed a single time. Clones were sequenced by immunoSEQ multiplex PCR, and TCRdb holds only the in-frame ones, with some missing. The sample lists about 500,000 clones, around three quarters occurring once. These same data were also listed under a study on human thymus T cells. Turning to that study: Donors consisted of healthy Finnish infants (having corrective surgery for congenital heart defects). During corrective heart surgery, resections were taken, and the thymus tissue came from them. Reports from related research described highly overlapping thymic repertoires among unrelated individuals.

What was sequenced was thymocytes. The TCR sequence derives from a boy less than two years old with a congenital heart defect. The genes are TRBV4-3 and TRBJ1-2; unclear D gene. The DNA of the CDR3 is TGCGCCAGCAGCCAACATTTCGCCCGGGAGACCTCAGAAAATGGACTTGATGGCTACACCTTC. It codes for CASSQHFARETSENGLDGYTF.